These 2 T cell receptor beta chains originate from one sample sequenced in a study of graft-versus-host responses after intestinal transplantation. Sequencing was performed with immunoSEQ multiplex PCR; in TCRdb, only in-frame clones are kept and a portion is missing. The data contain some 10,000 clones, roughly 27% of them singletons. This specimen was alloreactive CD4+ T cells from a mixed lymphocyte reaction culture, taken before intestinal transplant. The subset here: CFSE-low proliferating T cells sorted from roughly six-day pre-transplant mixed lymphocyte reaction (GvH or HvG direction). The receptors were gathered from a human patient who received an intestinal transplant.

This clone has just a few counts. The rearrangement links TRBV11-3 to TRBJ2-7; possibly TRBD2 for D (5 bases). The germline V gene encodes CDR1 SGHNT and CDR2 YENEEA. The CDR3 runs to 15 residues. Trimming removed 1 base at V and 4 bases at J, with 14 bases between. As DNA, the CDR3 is TGTGCCAGCAGCTTAGGCCATGGGAGTTTTTACGAGCAGTACTTC. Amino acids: CASSLGHGSFYEQYF. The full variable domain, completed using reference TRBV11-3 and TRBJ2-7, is EAGVVQSPRYKIIEKKQPVAFWCNPISGHNTLYWYLQNLGQGPELLIRYENEEAVDDSQLPKDRFSAERLKGVDSTLKIQPAELGDSAVYLCASSLGHGSFYEQYFGPGTRLTVT.

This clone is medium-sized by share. The CDR3 DNA reads TGTGCCAGCAGCTCCCCGAGGGAAAGGTACAATGAGCAGTTCTTC. It translates to CASSSPRERYNEQFF. The chain recombines TRBV7-9 with TRBJ2-1, with D possibly TRBD2 on 5 matching bases. V lost 4 bases, J lost 4 bases, and 14 bases lay in between. CDR3 length: 15 residues. Germline CDR1 SEHNR, CDR2 FQNEAQ (reference sequence).